This T cell receptor beta chain was captured in a study of T cells after yellow fever vaccination. As for the study in general: With SMART-Seq v4 Ultra Low Input, the fractions containing low cell numbers were prepared.

This CDR3 is built from 16 residues. After removal of 4 bases from V and 7 bases from J, the junction contained 13 bases not matched to a gene. From germline, CDR1 is SGHTA and CDR2 FQGNSA. As TCR cDNA was made by 5'RACE template switching, a universal primer site and UMIs were added. TCRdb recomputed calls from the 5' RACE reads with MiXCR, one row per CDR3 protein. The table records 200,000 to 300,000 distinct CDR3 sequences, 10% to 15% of them present only once. V usage is TRBV7-2 and J usage is TRBJ2-1; the match to TRBD2 covers 7 bases. The sample in question was CD4+ T cells sorted from PBMCs, obtained 45 days after the yellow fever booster vaccination. The TCR originated in a man aged 30 to 39 who received the YFV17D yellow fever vaccine. DNA for the CDR3: TGTGCCAGCAGCTCCAGGGCGCTAGCGGCCCCTAATGAGCAGTTCTTC. As protein: CASSSRALAAPNEQFF.